This T cell receptor beta chain was documented in a study of blood T cell repertoires in COVID-19. Libraries were prepared by immunoSEQ multiplex PCR; TCRdb keeps only in-frame clonotypes and omits some of them. The sample records 250,000 to 300,000 clones, roughly 90% being singletons. The CDR3 runs to 16 residues. V lost 8 bases, J lost 2 bases, and 13 bases stayed unmatched. The germline gives CDR1 SNHLY, CDR2 FYNNEI. Two negative PCRs, clearance, or symptom resolution had been documented for recovered Cohort 3 donors. This clonotype was sampled from a man in his forties who had recovered from COVID-19. The sequenced sample consisted of PBMCs or T cells enriched from blood (not recorded which). The rearrangement links TRBV2 to TRBJ2-7, with TRBD1 matching 9 bases. This chain's CDR3 is CASSWTGVYLAYEQYF. The DNA of the CDR3 is TGTGCCAGCTCTTGGACAGGGGTGTATCTAGCCTACGAGCAGTACTTC.